The 25 T cell receptor beta chains below come from one sample, sequenced in a study of blood T cell repertoires in COVID-19. Sequenced by immunoSEQ multiplex PCR; TCRdb stores in-frame clones only, minus some. This table has hundreds of thousands of clones, roughly 85% appearing once. The specimen was peripheral blood. These receptor sequences come from a woman in her thirties or forties with active or convalescent COVID-19.

CDR3 coding DNA: TGTGCCAGCAGCATGACAGGGGACCTCTATGGCTACACCTTC. It codes for CASSMTGDLYGYTF. The chain uses TRBV6-5 and TRBJ1-2, with 8 positions matching TRBD1. The CDR3 sequence is 14 residues long. CDR1 is MNHEY and CDR2 is SVGAGI in the germline V gene. Trimming removed 6 bases from V and 4 bases from J; junction bases left unmatched: 7.

The chain employs TRBV11-2 and TRBJ2-1; D is perhaps TRBD2 (7 bases). The CDR3 has 16 residues. V dropped 1 base and J dropped 5 bases, with 15 bases sitting between them. Germline V gene lookup returns CDR1 SGHAT and CDR2 FQNNGV. The CDR3 is CASSLVFGGGNNEQFF. The DNA for the CDR3 is TGTGCCAGCAGCTTAGTATTTGGCGGGGGCAACAATGAGCAGTTCTTC.

This chain connects TRBV11-2 to TRBJ1-2, with D possibly being TRBD1 (5 bases). Deletions cut 4 bases from V and 6 bases from J, with 24 bases between. The CDR3 totals 17 residues. CDR1 is SGHAT and CDR2 is FQNNGV in the germline V gene. The CDR3 reads CASSSIKGQGGRDGYTF. The CDR3 DNA sequence: TGTGCCAGCAGCTCTATTAAGGGCCAGGGAGGACGGGATGGCTACACCTTC.

The rearrangement links TRBV18 to TRBJ1-2; the match to TRBD1 covers 7 bases. The CDR3 covers 13 residues. The junction had 4 bases not matched to a gene; V was cut back by 6 bases and J by 3 bases. CDR1 is KGHSH, CDR2 LQKENI, per germline. This CDR3 is CASSNTGDYGYTF. The CDR3 DNA is TGTGCCAGCTCTAATACAGGGGACTATGGCTACACCTTC.

This chain links TRBV28 with TRBJ1-3; 10 nucleotides match TRBD1. V lost 2 bases and J lost 7; bases outside the gene matches: 23. This CDR3 comprises 21 residues. CDR1 is MDHEN, CDR2 SYDVKM, per germline. CDR3 bases: TGTGCCAGCAGTTTAAGTCAGGCGGGGGGTCGGGGACAGGGGATACGGAACACCATATATTTT. It translates to CASSLSQAGGRGQGIRNTIYF.

The chain joins TRBV29-1 to TRBJ1-1; D is possibly TRBD1 (6 bases). CDR3 size: 13 residues. CDR1 and CDR2 (germline): SQVTM, ANQGSEA. V was trimmed by 6 bases and J by 2 bases, leaving 13 bases between them. The CDR3 spells CSVARDINTEAFF. The CDR3 DNA sequence: TGCAGCGTAGCCCGGGACATTAACACTGAAGCTTTCTTT.

The chain joins TRBV11-3 to TRBJ1-6; TRBD1 aligns across 8 bases. This CDR3 has 16 amino acids. The germline gives CDR1 SGHNT, CDR2 YENEEA. The trim removed 5 bases at V and 5 bases at J, leaving 8 bases unmatched. The CDR3 coding sequence is TGTGCCAGCAGCCCGCATTTGGGACAGGATAATTCACCCCTCCACTTT. Translating it yields CASSPHLGQDNSPLHF.

The chain employs TRBV29-1 and TRBJ2-3, with a weak D call TRBD1 (5 bases). Per germline, CDR1 SQVTM and CDR2 ANQGSEA. V shed 7 bases and J shed 4 bases, with 18 bases lying between them. The CDR3 sequence is 14 residues long. CDR3 bases: TGCAGCGCCAGCCACTGGCAGGGCGCAGATACGCAGTATTTT. Its protein is CSASHWQGADTQYF.

This clone was detected once. The genes are TRBV11-2 and TRBJ1-1; a weak D match, TRBD1 (5 bases). Per germline, CDR1 SGHAT and CDR2 FQNNGV. The CDR3 runs to 14 residues. The V end lost 1 base, the J end lost 4 bases, and 10 bases lay between the germline ends. In DNA form, the CDR3 reads TGTGCCAGCAGCTTAGGGGGCGCAGGCACTGAAGCTTTCTTT. Its protein product is CASSLGGAGTEAFF. The whole variable domain, remainder taken from reference TRBV11-2 and TRBJ1-1, is EAGVAQSPRYKIIEKRQSVAFWCNPISGHATLYWYQQILGQGPKLLIQFQNNGVVDDSQLPKDRFSAERLKGVDSTLKIQPAKLEDSAVYLCASSLGGAGTEAFFGQGTRLTVV.

V and J are TRBV9 and TRBJ1-3; 9 bases are shared with TRBD1. After removal of 3 bases from V and 0 bases from J, the junction contained 7 bases not matched to a gene. This CDR3 region has 17 residues. Per the germline V gene, CDR1 is SGDLS and CDR2 is YYNGEE. The CDR3 protein is CASSEGQGRYSGNTIYF. For the CDR3, the DNA is TGTGCCAGCAGCGAGGGACAGGGAAGATACTCTGGAAACACCATATATTTT.

The chain joins TRBV15 to TRBJ2-7; perhaps TRBD1 as D (6 bases). Germline V lookup: CDR1 LNHNV, CDR2 YYDKDF (reference sequence). CDR3 length: 14 amino acids. V lost 0 bases to trimming and J lost 3 bases, with 9 bases between them. The CDR3 sequence: CATSRDQGNYEQYF. The CDR3 DNA reads as TGTGCCACCAGCAGAGATCAGGGGAACTACGAGCAGTACTTC.

V usage is TRBV3-1 (or the pseudogene TRBV3-2) and J usage is TRBJ1-3, with 10 bases matching TRBD1. Germline loops: CDR1 LGHDT, CDR2 YNNKEL (reference sequence). The J segment lost 2 bases and the V segment lost 4 bases, leaving 2 bases of the junction unmatched. The CDR3 spans 15 residues. Here the CDR3 DNA reads TGTGCCAGCAGCCCTGGACAGGGGGCTGGAAACACCATATATTTT. Residues: CASSPGQGAGNTIYF.

The J gene is TRBJ2-3, the V gene TRBV19, with 10 bases identical to TRBD2. This CDR3 comprises 16 residues. In germline, CDR1 is LNHDA, CDR2 SQIVND (reference sequence). The V segment lost 3 bases and the J segment 1 base; nucleotides outside the gene matches: 4. For the CDR3, the DNA is TGTGCCAGTAGTATGATCAGCGGGAGGGGCACAGATACGCAGTATTTT. Translated, it gives CASSMISGRGTDTQYF.

With regard to this clone: Other DNA variants within this sample encode the same CDR3. V is TRBV4-3 and J is TRBJ1-3, with unresolved D. V was pared by 0 bases and J by 1 base, with 7 bases between. CDR1 and CDR2 from the germline V gene are LGHNA and YSLEER. The length of the CDR3 is 15 residues. CDR3 in DNA: TGCGCCAGCAGCCAAGATGGAGGTTCTGGAAACACCATATATTTT. It codes for CASSQDGGSGNTIYF.

The chain links TRBV5-1 to TRBJ2-7; TRBD2 matches at 10 bases. Per germline, CDR1 SGHRS and CDR2 YFSETQ. V shed 5 bases, J shed 1 base, and the junction held 3 bases outside the gene matches. The CDR3 spans 14 residues. The chain's CDR3 is CASRASGGSYEQYF. In DNA form, the CDR3 reads TGCGCCAGCAGGGCTAGCGGGGGATCCTACGAGCAGTACTTC. The variable domain in full, with the rest retrieved from reference TRBV5-1 and TRBJ2-7, is KAGVTQTPRYLIKTRGQQVTLSCSPISGHRSVSWYQQTPGQGLQFLFEYFSETQRNKGNFPGRFSGRQFSNSRSEMNVSTLELGDSALYLCASRASGGSYEQYFGPGTRLTVT.

V and J are TRBV7-3 and TRBJ1-1; D possibly corresponds to TRBD1 (6 bases). Per germline, CDR1 SGHTA and CDR2 FQGTGA. CDR3 length: 13 amino acids. V was trimmed by 2 bases and J by 7 bases, leaving 11 bases between them. The CDR3 DNA reads TGTGCCAGCAGCTTACAGGGGTTAGGTGAAGCTTTCTTT. Translating gives CASSLQGLGEAFF.

The V call is TRBV6-5, the J call TRBJ1-3; D call uncertain. Germline V gene data show CDR1 as MNHEY and CDR2 as SVGAGI. Trimming removed 7 bases from V and 0 bases from J, with 13 bases in between. The CDR3 has 15 amino acids. The CDR3 protein is CASTSEVDSGNTIYF. The DNA for the CDR3 is TGTGCCAGCACCTCTGAGGTCGACTCTGGAAACACCATATATTTT.

This chain uses TRBV6-5 with TRBJ2-1; 8 bases are shared with TRBD2. This CDR3 has 15 residues. V lost 5 bases, J lost 7 bases, and 10 bases stayed unmatched. Germline CDR1 and CDR2: MNHEY and SVGAGI. The CDR3 nucleotides are TGTGCCAGCAGTCCATCGAGCGGGAGAGCGAATGAGCAGTTCTTC. Its translation: CASSPSSGRANEQFF.

The CDR3 DNA follows: TGTGCCAGCAGCGGGAACCCCCGGGCAGGGATTGAAGCTTTCTTT. This encodes CASSGNPRAGIEAFF. V usage is TRBV9 and J usage is TRBJ1-1; D is perhaps TRBD1 (5 bases). CDR1 is SGDLS, CDR2 YYNGEE, per germline. V lost 3 bases and J lost 7, with 19 bases in between. This CDR3 is built from 15 residues.

V is TRBV11-3 and J is TRBJ1-6, with 9 nucleotides matching TRBD1. CDR1 SGHNT and CDR2 YENEEA come from the germline V gene. The CDR3 is 14 amino acids. V trimming: 2 bases; J trimming: 10 bases; junction bases outside the gene matches: 3. CDR3 in amino acids: CASSLRTGESPLHF. In nucleotides, the CDR3 is TGTGCCAGCAGCTTAAGGACAGGGGAATCACCCCTCCACTTT.

The chain combines TRBV27 with TRBJ2-3; D is perhaps TRBD1 (6 bases). CDR3 length: 14 amino acids. V dropped 4 bases and J dropped 11 bases, with 19 bases sitting between them. Germline V CDR1 and CDR2: MNHEY, SMNVEV (reference sequence). The CDR3 spells CASSYLADRLRQYF. In nucleotides, the CDR3 is TGTGCCAGCAGTTACCTCGCGGACAGACTTAGGCAGTATTTT.

The chain recombines TRBV4-2 with TRBJ2-1; no clear D gene. Germline V CDR1 and CDR2: LGHNA, YNFKEQ. This CDR3 is 15 amino acids long. Trimming pared 0 bases from V and 5 bases from J, leaving 11 bases between. The CDR3 DNA is TGTGCCAGCAGCCAAGATCTCGCAACTAACAATGAGCAGTTCTTC. It codes for CASSQDLATNNEQFF.

This clone was found a few times. The chain uses TRBV7-9 and TRBJ2-7, with 7 bases aligning to TRBD1. V shed 5 bases, J shed 2 bases, and the junction held 6 bases outside the gene matches. This CDR3 is 14 amino acids long. CDR1 is SEHNR and CDR2 is FQNEAQ in the germline V gene (reference sequence). The CDR3 DNA is TGTGCCAGCAGCGGGACAGTCTCCCCCTACGAGCAGTACTTC. Translated, it gives CASSGTVSPYEQYF.

The table lists this clone with a count of one. V usage is TRBV29-1 and J usage is TRBJ1-1; 7 positions agree with TRBD1. The CDR3 covers 11 residues. V shed 6 bases and J 8 bases; nucleotides not matched to a gene: 6. Germline loops: CDR1 SQVTM, CDR2 ANQGSEA. The CDR3 region is CSVEPGQEAFF. CDR3 in DNA: TGCAGCGTAGAGCCGGGACAGGAAGCTTTCTTT.

The rearrangement joins TRBV5-1 to TRBJ2-4, with a tentative D call TRBD2 (7 bases). V was pared by 0 bases and J by 6 bases, with 16 bases between. This CDR3 contains 16 residues. Germline CDR1 SGHRS, CDR2 YFSETQ. CDR3: CASSLGVGGPGNIQYF. The CDR3 DNA follows: TGCGCCAGCAGCTTGGGGGTCGGGGGGCCGGGAAACATTCAGTACTTC.